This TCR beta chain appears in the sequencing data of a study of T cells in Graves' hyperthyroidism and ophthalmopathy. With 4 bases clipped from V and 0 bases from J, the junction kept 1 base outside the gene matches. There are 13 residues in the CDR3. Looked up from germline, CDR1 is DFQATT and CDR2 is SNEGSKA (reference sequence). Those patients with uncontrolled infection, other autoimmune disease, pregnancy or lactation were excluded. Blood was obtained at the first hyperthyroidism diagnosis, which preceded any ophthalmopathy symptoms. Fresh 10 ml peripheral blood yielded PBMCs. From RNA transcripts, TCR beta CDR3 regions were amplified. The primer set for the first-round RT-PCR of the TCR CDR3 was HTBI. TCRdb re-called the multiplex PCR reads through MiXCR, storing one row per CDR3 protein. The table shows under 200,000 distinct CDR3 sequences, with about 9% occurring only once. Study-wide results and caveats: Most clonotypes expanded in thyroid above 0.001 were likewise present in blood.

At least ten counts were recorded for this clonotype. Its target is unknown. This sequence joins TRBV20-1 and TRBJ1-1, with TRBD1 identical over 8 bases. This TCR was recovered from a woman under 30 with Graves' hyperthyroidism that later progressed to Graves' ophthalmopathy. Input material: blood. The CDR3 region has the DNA TGCAGTGCTAAGACAGGGGTGAACACTGAAGCTTTCTTT. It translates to CSAKTGVNTEAFF.